These 17 T cell receptor beta chains were sequenced from one sample in a study of blood T cell repertoires in COVID-19. Method: immunoSEQ multiplex PCR; TCRdb's copy keeps in-frame clones and lacks some. The sample shows around 150,000 clones, around 92% of them seen only once. Specimen: peripheral blood. The receptors shown here come from a man in his sixties with acute or convalescent COVID-19.

The genes are TRBV5-4 and TRBJ2-4; D unclear. The V gene's germline CDR1 is SGHNT and CDR2 YYREEE (reference sequence). The CDR3 spans 14 residues. Trimming stripped 0 bases from V and 6 bases from J, with 10 bases between. Here the CDR3 reads CASSLDTASNIQYF. The CDR3 DNA is TGTGCCAGCAGCTTGGACACAGCTTCAAACATTCAGTACTTC.

The gene calls are TRBV24-1 and TRBJ1-1, with D maybe TRBD1 (6 bases). The V gene lost 4 bases and the J gene lost 5 bases, with 16 bases spanning the gap. Germline CDR1 and CDR2: KGHDR and SFDVKD. There are 15 residues in the CDR3. DNA of the CDR3: TGTGCCACCAGTGACCCCTCGACAGGTCAGACTGAAGCTTTCTTT. Its protein product is CATSDPSTGQTEAFF.

The CDR3 bases are TGTGCCAGCAGCCTCGTCAGGGCAGGGGAGACCCAGTACTTC. Its protein product is CASSLVRAGETQYF. V and J are TRBV7-7 and TRBJ2-5; maybe TRBD1 (5 bases). CDR1 and CDR2 from the germline V gene are SSHAT and FNYEAQ (reference sequence). The V and J ends lost 5 bases and 5 bases respectively, with 15 bases between them. The CDR3 spans 14 residues. The full variable domain, in which reference TRBV7-7 and TRBJ2-5 provide the parts outside the CDR3, is GAGVSQSPRYKVTKRGQDVTLRCDPISSHATLYWYQQALGQGPEFLTYFNYEAQPDKSGLPSDRFSAERPEGSISTLTIQRTEQRDSAMYRCASSLVRAGETQYFGPGTRLLVL.

The chain has TRBV6-6 and TRBJ1-4; D gene ambiguous. CDR1 is MNHNY, CDR2 SVGAGI, per germline (reference sequence). The V gene lost 10 bases and the J gene lost 2 bases, with 8 bases spanning the gap. The CDR3 runs to 12 residues. The CDR3 loop reads CATGVTNEKLFF. CDR3 DNA: TGTGCCACCGGGGTTACTAATGAAAAACTGTTTTTT.

For this clone: The identical CDR3 is also encoded by other nucleotide sequences in the sample. The CDR3, as DNA: TGTGCCAGCAGCTTACCCGGGGGGGCCGTGTTGAATGAGCAGTTCTTC. It specifies CASSLPGGAVLNEQFF. V and J are TRBV5-4 and TRBJ2-1; 8 nucleotides match TRBD2. The V gene end was trimmed by 2 bases and the J gene end by 7 bases; junction bases not matched to a gene: 11. CDR1 and CDR2 from the germline V gene are SGHNT and YYREEE (reference sequence). The CDR3 runs 16 residues.

The gene calls are TRBV7-8 and TRBJ1-4, with D unclear. V lost 4 bases and J 8 bases, leaving 17 bases between the germline ends. Per the germline V gene, CDR1 is SGHVS and CDR2 is FQNEAQ. CDR3 length equals 15 residues. The CDR3 region is CASSSGRGWREKLFF. DNA for the CDR3: TGTGCCAGCAGCTCCGGCCGTGGCTGGAGGGAAAAACTGTTTTTT.

The chain couples TRBV3-1 (or the pseudogene TRBV3-2) to TRBJ1-1, with TRBD1 matching 7 bases. V was clipped by 4 bases and J by 5 bases; unmatched bases: 1. Germline values: CDR1 LGHDT, CDR2 YNNKEL (reference sequence). The CDR3 runs 12 residues. This chain's CDR3 is CASSRGQTEAFF. The CDR3 bases are TGTGCCAGCAGCCGGGGACAGACTGAAGCTTTCTTT.

The rearrangement uses TRBV5-5 and TRBJ2-3; 12 bases fit TRBD2. CDR1 and CDR2 (germline): SGHKS, YYEKEE (reference sequence). The CDR3 is made up of 18 amino acids. With V trimmed by 6 bases and J by 3 bases, 14 bases remained unmatched. CDR3 region: CASTRNRASGGETDTQYF. DNA of the CDR3: TGTGCCAGCACCCGCAATCGGGCTAGCGGGGGGGAAACAGATACGCAGTATTTT. Supplemented by reference TRBV5-5 and TRBJ2-3, the full variable domain reads DAGVTQSPTHLIKTRGQQVTLRCSPISGHKSVSWYQQVLGQGPQFIFQYYEKEERGRGNFPDRFSARQFPNYSSELNVNALLLGDSALYLCASTRNRASGGETDTQYFGPGTRLTVL.

The chain carries TRBV6-5 and TRBJ2-5, with D perhaps TRBD1 (5 bases). Germline assignment: CDR1 MNHEY and CDR2 SVGAGI. V lost 0 bases and J 4 bases, leaving 12 bases between the germline ends. The CDR3 has 15 residues. The CDR3 sequence is CASSYSAGSAETQYF. CDR3 DNA: TGTGCCAGCAGTTACTCAGCAGGGTCAGCAGAGACCCAGTACTTC.

The chain uses TRBV30 and TRBJ2-2, with TRBD1 identical over 7 bases. The CDR3 spans 12 residues. CDR1 and CDR2 (germline): GTSNPN, SVGIG (reference sequence). V trimming: 2 bases; J trimming: 11 bases; junction bases outside the gene matches: 5. CDR3 region: CAWSLNRGELFF. The CDR3 nucleotides read TGTGCCTGGAGTCTTAACAGGGGAGAGCTGTTTTTT.

The sample holds a few counts of this clone. The rearrangement links TRBV5-1 to TRBJ2-3; a possible D gene is TRBD1 (6 bases). Germline lookup yields CDR1 SGHRS and CDR2 YFSETQ. With 0 bases removed from V and 0 bases from J, the gap between germline ends came to 8 bases. The CDR3 sequence is 15 residues long. CDR3 loop: CASSLEGDSTDTQYF. The CDR3 nucleotides read TGCGCCAGCAGCTTGGAGGGGGATAGCACAGATACGCAGTATTTT. Looking up the rest from reference TRBV5-1 and TRBJ2-3 gives the full variable domain: KAGVTQTPRYLIKTRGQQVTLSCSPISGHRSVSWYQQTPGQGLQFLFEYFSETQRNKGNFPGRFSGRQFSNSRSEMNVSTLELGDSALYLCASSLEGDSTDTQYFGPGTRLTVL.

J is TRBJ2-1 and V is TRBV7-3; TRBD2 aligns across 8 bases. J gave up 10 bases and V 1 base, and 3 bases lay outside the gene matches. CDR1 is SGHTA, CDR2 FQGTGA, per germline. The CDR3 totals 13 residues. The CDR3 coding sequence is TGTGCCAGCAGCTTAAGGGCGGGAGGCGAGCAGTTCTTC. This encodes CASSLRAGGEQFF.

This chain uses TRBV7-2 with TRBJ2-7; tentative D call: TRBD1 (6 bases). The CDR3 is 13 residues long. Germline lookup yields CDR1 SGHTA and CDR2 FQGNSA. V was cut by 4 bases and J by 3 bases, with 10 bases left in between. The CDR3 DNA follows: TGTGCCAGCAGCTCGACAGGATTCTACGAGCAGTACTTC. Translating gives CASSSTGFYEQYF.

The gene calls are TRBV6-6 and TRBJ2-1; 8 nucleotides match TRBD1. The CDR3 has 14 amino acids. CDR1 is MNHNY and CDR2 is SVGAGI in the germline V gene (reference sequence). V lost 2 bases, J lost 9 bases, and 6 bases stayed unmatched. CDR3 sequence (DNA): TGTGCCAGCAGTTACAATCGGGGGACAGGTGAGCAGTTCTTC. This codes for CASSYNRGTGEQFF.

J is TRBJ1-1 and V is TRBV5-1, with D hard to call. Germline loops: CDR1 SGHRS, CDR2 YFSETQ. V was shortened by 6 bases and J by 4 bases, with 13 bases between the two germline ends. CDR3 length: 13 residues. The CDR3 coding sequence is TGCGCCAGCACCGCCCTAGGGAGCACTGAAGCTTTCTTT. It yields the protein CASTALGSTEAFF.

The V call is TRBV3-1 (or the pseudogene TRBV3-2), the J call TRBJ2-3; D is perhaps TRBD1 (5 bases). This CDR3 spans 16 amino acids. V was trimmed by 4 bases and J by 2 bases, leaving 16 bases between them. CDR1 and CDR2 from the germline V gene are LGHDT and YNNKEL (reference sequence). The CDR3 DNA follows: TGTGCCAGCAGCCGTCAACAGGAGATCGACACAGATACGCAGTATTTT. Protein sequence: CASSRQQEIDTDTQYF.

This chain connects TRBV15 to TRBJ1-6; D may be TRBD1 (5 bases). Between the trimmed V and J ends, which lost 1 base and 7 bases, there was a span of 8 bases. The CDR3 totals 14 residues. CDR1 LNHNV and CDR2 YYDKDF come from the germline V gene (reference sequence). The CDR3 is CATSRGQPNSPLHF. In DNA form, the CDR3 reads TGTGCCACCAGCAGAGGACAGCCGAATTCACCCCTCCACTTT.